These 11 T cell receptor beta chains were sequenced from one sample in a study of blood T cell repertoires in COVID-19. Measured with immunoSEQ multiplex PCR; TCRdb has only the in-frame clones, and not every one. The repertoire holds 190,000 or so clones, around nine tenths seen once, with 0.8% to 1% in the top ten. The sample was peripheral blood. All receptors come from a woman between 18 and 29 years old who had recovered from COVID-19.

As DNA, the CDR3 is TGCGCCAGCAGCTTGGACTCAGGGTCAGGTGAAGCTTTCTTT. Its protein is CASSLDSGSGEAFF. J is TRBJ1-1 and V is TRBV5-1, with a possible D match to TRBD1 (5 bases). V lost 0 bases, J lost 7 bases, and 13 bases lay in between. The CDR3 has 14 amino acids. CDR1 is SGHRS and CDR2 is YFSETQ in the germline V gene.

V is TRBV2 and J is TRBJ2-1, with D maybe TRBD2 (6 bases). The V end lost 4 bases, the J end lost 2 bases, and 18 bases lay between the germline ends. CDR3 length equals 17 residues. Germline V CDR1 and CDR2: SNHLY, FYNNEI. CDR3 nucleotide sequence: TGTGCCAGCAGTGGGAGGGCCAGCGGTGTTACCTACAATGAGCAGTTCTTC. Protein sequence: CASSGRASGVTYNEQFF.

The gene calls are TRBV7-2 and TRBJ2-1; the match to TRBD2 covers 9 bases. Per the germline V gene, CDR1 is SGHTA and CDR2 is FQGNSA. CDR3 length equals 17 residues. V shed 0 bases, J shed 2 bases, and the junction held 5 bases outside the gene matches. The CDR3 DNA reads TGTGCCAGCAGCTTAGCGCCTCTAGCGGGAACCTACAATGAGCAGTTCTTC. Translating gives CASSLAPLAGTYNEQFF.

The chain employs TRBV5-4 and TRBJ2-5; 8 bases are a match to TRBD2. V gave up 0 bases and J gave up 5 bases; unmatched junction bases: 9. The CDR3 covers 16 residues. Germline assignment: CDR1 SGHNT and CDR2 YYREEE (reference sequence). The CDR3 region has the DNA TGTGCCAGCAGCTTGGATGGCGGGGGGATCGATGAGACCCAGTACTTC. As protein: CASSLDGGGIDETQYF.

V gene TRBV7-8 combines with J gene TRBJ2-2; possibly TRBD1 for D (5 bases). Trimming pared 5 bases from V and 1 base from J, leaving 8 bases between. Germline V gives CDR1 SGHVS, CDR2 FQNEAQ. The CDR3 totals 14 residues. CDR3 sequence (DNA): TGTGCCAGCAGCAGACAGCAGAACACCGGGGAGCTGTTTTTT. It yields the protein CASSRQQNTGELFF.

V is TRBV7-9 and J is TRBJ2-3; a possible D gene is TRBD2 (7 bases). The V gene's germline CDR1 is SEHNR and CDR2 FQNEAQ (reference sequence). The CDR3 contains 22 residues. Trimming removed 5 bases from V and 2 bases from J, with 35 bases in between. The CDR3 nucleotides read TGTGCCAGCAGCATATCTAGGGGGGGAGGAGACCTTAGGAAGACCTCCACAGATACGCAGTATTTT. Translation: CASSISRGGGDLRKTSTDTQYF. Drawing the rest from reference TRBV7-9 and TRBJ2-3, the complete variable domain is DTGVSQNPRHKITKRGQNVTFRCDPISEHNRLYWYRQTLGQGPEFLTYFQNEAQLEKSRLLSDRFSAERPKGSFSTLEIQRTEQGDSAMYLCASSISRGGGDLRKTSTDTQYFGPGTRLTVL.

The chain links TRBV7-9 to TRBJ1-6, with TRBD1 matching over 10 bases. The CDR3 contains 14 residues. CDR1 is SEHNR and CDR2 is FQNEAQ in the germline V gene (reference sequence). Trimming removed 6 bases from V and 10 bases from J; junction bases left unmatched: 6. The CDR3 bases are TGTGCCAGCAGATCCGGGACAGGGGACTCACCCCTCCACTTT. Translated, it gives CASRSGTGDSPLHF.

The gene calls are TRBV5-1 and TRBJ2-1, with D perhaps matching TRBD1 (5 bases). In germline, CDR1 is SGHRS, CDR2 YFSETQ. The length of the CDR3 is 16 residues. Trimming stripped 5 bases from V and 7 bases from J, with 22 bases between. As DNA, the CDR3 is TGCGCCAGCAGTTTAACCCCAAGGGGTTCTGGGAATGAGCAGTTCTTC. Its protein is CASSLTPRGSGNEQFF.

This chain links TRBV29-1 with TRBJ2-6; 9 nucleotides line up with TRBD2. The CDR3 contains 15 residues. The germline V gene has CDR1 SQVTM and CDR2 ANQGSEA. With 4 bases clipped from V and 5 bases from J, the junction kept 6 bases outside the gene matches. DNA of the CDR3: TGCAGCGTTGTATTGCGGGAGGGCCGGGCCAACGTCCTGACTTTC. Amino acids: CSVVLREGRANVLTF.

This CDR3 reads CASSLDEQGVTRNSPLHF. As DNA, the CDR3 is TGTGCCAGCTCCCTCGATGAACAGGGGGTGACACGTAATTCACCCCTCCACTTT. The chain uses TRBV18 and TRBJ1-6; 8 bases are a match to TRBD1. CDR3 length: 18 amino acids. Germline trimming cut 6 bases from V and 6 bases from J; bases unmatched to any gene: 16. The germline V gene has CDR1 KGHSH and CDR2 LQKENI.

The chain links TRBV4-3 to TRBJ1-3; D call uncertain. Germline V lookup: CDR1 LGHNA, CDR2 YSLEER. Trimming stripped 0 bases from V and 0 bases from J, with 12 bases between. The CDR3 length is 17 residues. Here the CDR3 reads CASSQEPGLHSGNTIYF. CDR3 nucleotides: TGCGCCAGCAGCCAAGAACCAGGCTTGCACTCTGGAAACACCATATATTTT.